The clone carrying this T cell receptor beta chain appeared once. The data stem from a study of control samples from healthy donors and cancer patients. Germline CDR1 is LNHDA and CDR2 is SQIVND (reference sequence). The trim removed 4 bases at V and 7 bases at J, leaving 8 bases unmatched. The CDR3 extends over 15 amino acids. Profiling relied on immunoSEQ multiplex PCR, and the TCRdb table lists in-frame clones only, not all of them. The table lists roughly 43,000 clones, roughly 94% of them singletons. What was sequenced was blood. The V gene is TRBV19, the J gene TRBJ1-2; 11 nucleotides match TRBD1. The clonotype was recovered from a man between 60 and 70 years old in good health. The CDR3 DNA follows: TGTGCCAGTAGTACCCATCCGGGACAGGGGGTTGGCTACACCTTC. Its protein is CASSTHPGQGVGYTF.